This is a list of T cell receptor beta chains from one sample in a study of blood T cells in healthy people across ages. Via MiXCR, TCRdb re-called the 5' RACE reads, giving one row per CDR3 protein. The sample contains 500,000 to 700,000 distinct CDR3 sequences, less than 35% of which appear only once. Sequencing was carried out using blood. These receptor sequences come from a woman of 80 years or more in good health. Both conserved end residues are part of each CDR3. Fields, in order: V gene, D gene, J gene, clone size, CDR3 DNA, CDR3 protein. The D gene is left open where the match is weak. Expanded clones get a size class; other rows say once, few or many, or leave the size out.

TRBV11-1	.	TRBJ2-5	many	TGTGCCAGCAGCCCAGGACGGTGGGAGACCCAGTACTTC	CASSPGRWETQYF
TRBV7-2	.	TRBJ1-5	many	TGTGCCAGCAGCTTAGCGCTCGGGGCCAATCAGCCCCAGCATTTT	CASSLALGANQPQHF
TRBV9	.	TRBJ1-1	few	TGTGCCAGCAGCGTATCTGGGAGGGGAGACACTGAAGCTTTCTTT	CASSVSGRGDTEAFF
TRBV3-1	.	TRBJ2-1	few	TGTGCCAGCAGCCAAGACTCGGGAGGGGGCCAATACAATGAGCAGTTCTTC	CASSQDSGGGQYNEQFF
TRBV3-1	.	TRBJ2-2	few	TGTGCCAGCAGCCAATATCACACCGGGGAGCTGTTTTTT	CASSQYHTGELFF
TRBV28	.	TRBJ1-4	.	TGTGCCAGCAAGGCGAGACAGACAACGTGGAAACTGTTTTTT	CASKARQTTWKLFF
TRBV6-1	.	TRBJ1-2	once	TGTGCCAGCAGTGAAGGACGGGGCCGAGTCGGCTACACCTTC	CASSEGRGRVGYTF
TRBV20-1	.	TRBJ2-1	many	TGCAGTGCTAGAGAAGGGCCGAATGAGCAGTTCTTC	CSAREGPNEQFF
TRBV9	TRBD1	TRBJ2-2	.	TGTGCCAGCAGCGTAGTGGAGACAGGGTACACCGGGGAGCTGTTTTTT	CASSVVETGYTGELFF
TRBV6-1	TRBD1	TRBJ2-1	few	TGTGCCAGCCGGATGCAGGGGGCGGGTTACAATGAGCAGTTCTTC	CASRMQGAGYNEQFF
TRBV5-6	.	TRBJ1-2	many	TGTGCCAGCAGAGAGGGGACACCCGCTAACTATGGCTACACCTTC	CASREGTPANYGYTF
TRBV12-3/TRBV12-4	.	TRBJ2-2	.	TGTGCCAGCAGTTTACGGGGAGGCGGGGAGCGGTTTTTT	CASSLRGGGERFF
TRBV28	.	TRBJ2-7	many	TGTGCCAGCAGTTCAGGGTCTAACTCCTACGAGCAGTACTTC	CASSSGSNSYEQYF
TRBV6-1	.	TRBJ2-7	many	TGTGCCAGCAACCGGGAATACTACGAGCAGTACTTC	CASNREYYEQYF
TRBV29-1	TRBD1	TRBJ1-1	many	TGCAGCGTTTGGACAGGAATCGGCACTGAAGCTTTCTTT	CSVWTGIGTEAFF
TRBV30	.	TRBJ1-4	.	TGTGCCTGGTCAGGAGGGGGGATGTTCGCGGGTGAAAAACTGTTTTTT	CAWSGGGMFAGEKLFF